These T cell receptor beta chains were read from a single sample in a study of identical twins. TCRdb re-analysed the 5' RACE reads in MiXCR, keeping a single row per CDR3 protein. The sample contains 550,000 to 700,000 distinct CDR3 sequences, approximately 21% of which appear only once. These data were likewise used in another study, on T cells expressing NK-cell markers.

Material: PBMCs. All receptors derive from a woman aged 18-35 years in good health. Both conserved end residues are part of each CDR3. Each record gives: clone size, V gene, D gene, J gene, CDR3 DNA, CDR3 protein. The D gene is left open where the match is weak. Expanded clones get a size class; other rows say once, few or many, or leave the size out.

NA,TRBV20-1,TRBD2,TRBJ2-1,TGCAGTGCGCAGACCCTAGCGGGGGAATCCTACAATGAGCAGTTCTTC,CSAQTLAGESYNEQFF
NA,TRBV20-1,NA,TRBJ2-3,TGCAGTGCGACCCCTGAACGCCCGAGCACAGATACGCAGTATTTT,CSATPERPSTDTQYF
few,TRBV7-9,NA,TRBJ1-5,TGTGCCAGCAGCTCCGGGATCTATCAGCCCCAGCATTTT,CASSSGIYQPQHF
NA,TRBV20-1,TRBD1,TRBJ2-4,TGCAGTGCGCGGATCGGACAGGGGGTGGGCAAAAACATTCAGTACTTC,CSARIGQGVGKNIQYF
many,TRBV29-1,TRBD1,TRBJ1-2,TGCAGCGTTGAGGACAGGGTGGGCTACACCTTC,CSVEDRVGYTF
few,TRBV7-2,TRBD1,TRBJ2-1,TGTGCCAGCAGCCGGCGGACAGGGGGTTCCTACAATGAGCAGTTCTTC,CASSRRTGGSYNEQFF
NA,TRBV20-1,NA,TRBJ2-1,TGCAGTCAAAGTACCTCCTACAATGAGCAGTTCTTC,CSQSTSYNEQFF
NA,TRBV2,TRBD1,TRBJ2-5,TGTGCCAGCGGGGGACAGGAGGCACACTTC,CASGGQEAHF
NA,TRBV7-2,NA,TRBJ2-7,TGTGCCAGCAGTTCAGGGACCGCCGTCCCCTACGAGCAGTACTTC,CASSSGTAVPYEQYF
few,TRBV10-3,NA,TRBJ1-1,TGTGCCATCAGTGAGTCGAATCAGGGCCGGAACACTGAAGCTTTCTTT,CAISESNQGRNTEAFF
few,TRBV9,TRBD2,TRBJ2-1,TGTGCCAGCAGCCGGGACGGGACTATTTACAATGAGCAGTTCTTC,CASSRDGTIYNEQFF
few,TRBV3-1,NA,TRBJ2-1,TGTGCCAGCAGCCAAGATCTGACGGCCACAAGTGAGCAGTTCTTC,CASSQDLTATSEQFF
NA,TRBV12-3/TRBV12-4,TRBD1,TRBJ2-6,TGTGCCAGCAGCCGCCAGACCGGGACAGGGGTCTCTGGGGCCAACGTCCTGACTTTC,CASSRQTGTGVSGANVLTF
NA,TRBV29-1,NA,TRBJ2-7,TGCAGCGTTGCGGGGGACACAGTCTACGAGCAGTACTTC,CSVAGDTVYEQYF
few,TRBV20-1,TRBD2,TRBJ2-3,TGCAGTGCTAGAGATCCTAGCGGGAGGGGGAGCACAGATACGCAGTATTTT,CSARDPSGRGSTDTQYF
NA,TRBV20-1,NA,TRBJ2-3,TGCAGTGCAGCAAAACAGGCCCACACAGATACGCAGTATTTT,CSAAKQAHTDTQYF
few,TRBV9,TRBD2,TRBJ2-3,TGTGCCAGCAGCGGCCTAGCGGGTCAGTGGGATACGCAGTATTTT,CASSGLAGQWDTQYF
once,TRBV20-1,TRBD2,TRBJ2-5,TGCAGTGGACTAGCGGGGCCCCAAGAGACCCAGTACTTC,CSGLAGPQETQYF
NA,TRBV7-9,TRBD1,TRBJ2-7,TGTGCCAGCAGCTCAGGGGGAAGCGGCGAGCAGTACTTC,CASSSGGSGEQYF
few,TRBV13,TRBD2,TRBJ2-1,TGTGCCAGCAGGAGCGGGGGGGCCTACAATGAGCAGTTCTTC,CASRSGGAYNEQFF
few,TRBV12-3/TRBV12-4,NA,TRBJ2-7,TGTGCCAGCAGTTTATCAAGGTGGGAGCAGTACTTC,CASSLSRWEQYF
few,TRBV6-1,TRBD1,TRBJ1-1,TGTGCCAGCAGACCCACCACAGGGGGAGGCACTGAAGCTTTCTTT,CASRPTTGGGTEAFF
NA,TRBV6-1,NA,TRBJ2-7,TGTGCCAGCAGTGAAAGGGACGGAAGCTCCTACGAGCAGTACTTC,CASSERDGSSYEQYF
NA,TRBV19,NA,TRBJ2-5,TGTGCCAGTAGTATCTTAGACCAAGAGACCCAGTACTTC,CASSILDQETQYF
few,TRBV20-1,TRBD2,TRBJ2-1,TGCAGCCAGGGAGCGGGACGCTACAATGAGCAGTTCTTC,CSQGAGRYNEQFF
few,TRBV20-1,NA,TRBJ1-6,TGCAGTGCTAGTACGGCGGGACAAGGGTCACCCCTCCACTTT,CSASTAGQGSPLHF